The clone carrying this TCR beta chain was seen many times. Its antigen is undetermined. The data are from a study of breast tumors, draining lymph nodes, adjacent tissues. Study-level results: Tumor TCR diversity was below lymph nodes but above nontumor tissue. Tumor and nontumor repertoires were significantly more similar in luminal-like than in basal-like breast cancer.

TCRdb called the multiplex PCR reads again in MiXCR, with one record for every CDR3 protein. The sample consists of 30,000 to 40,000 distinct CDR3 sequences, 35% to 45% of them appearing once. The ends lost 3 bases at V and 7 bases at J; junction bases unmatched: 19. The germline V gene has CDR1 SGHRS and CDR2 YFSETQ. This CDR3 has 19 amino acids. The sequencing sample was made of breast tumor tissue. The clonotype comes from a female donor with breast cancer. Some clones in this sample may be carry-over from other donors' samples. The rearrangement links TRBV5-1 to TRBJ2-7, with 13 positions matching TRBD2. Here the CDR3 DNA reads TGCGCCAGCAGCTCCAGACCTCCGCTCGGACTAGCGGGAGATTTAGAGCAGTACTTC. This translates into CASSSRPPLGLAGDLEQYF.